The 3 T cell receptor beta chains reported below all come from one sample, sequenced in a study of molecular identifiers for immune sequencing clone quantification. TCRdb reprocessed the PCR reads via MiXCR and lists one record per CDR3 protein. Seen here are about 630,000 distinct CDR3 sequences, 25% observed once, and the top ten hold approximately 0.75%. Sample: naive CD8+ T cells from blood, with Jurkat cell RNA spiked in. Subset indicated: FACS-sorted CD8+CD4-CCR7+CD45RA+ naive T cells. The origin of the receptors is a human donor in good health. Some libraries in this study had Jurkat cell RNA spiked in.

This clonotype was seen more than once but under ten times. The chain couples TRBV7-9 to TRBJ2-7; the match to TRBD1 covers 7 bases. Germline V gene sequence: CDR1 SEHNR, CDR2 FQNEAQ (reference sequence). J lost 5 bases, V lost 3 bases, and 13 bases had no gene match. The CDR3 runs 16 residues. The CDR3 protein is CASSLPAEGARNEQYF. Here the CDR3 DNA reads TGTGCCAGCAGCTTGCCCGCCGAGGGGGCGAGGAACGAGCAGTACTTC.

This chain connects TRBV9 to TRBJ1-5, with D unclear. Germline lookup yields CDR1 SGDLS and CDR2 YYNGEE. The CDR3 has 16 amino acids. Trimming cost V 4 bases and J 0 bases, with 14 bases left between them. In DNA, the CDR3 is TGTGCCAGCAGCACCCAAGACCGGTATAGCAATCAGCCCCAGCATTTT. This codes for CASSTQDRYSNQPQHF. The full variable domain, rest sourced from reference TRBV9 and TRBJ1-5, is DSGVTQTPKHLITATGQRVTLRCSPRSGDLSVYWYQQSLDQGLQFLIQYYNGEERAKGNILERFSAQQFPDLHSELNLSSLELGDSALYFCASSTQDRYSNQPQHFGDGTRLSIL.

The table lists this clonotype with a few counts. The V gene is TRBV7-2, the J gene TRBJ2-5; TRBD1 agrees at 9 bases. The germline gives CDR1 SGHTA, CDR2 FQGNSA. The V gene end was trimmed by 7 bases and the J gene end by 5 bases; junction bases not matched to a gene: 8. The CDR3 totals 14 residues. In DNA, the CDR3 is TGTGCCAGCACTCCCACAGGGGGCGAGGAGACCCAGTACTTC. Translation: CASTPTGGEETQYF. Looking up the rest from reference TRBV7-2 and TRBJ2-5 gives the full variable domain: GAGVSQSPSNKVTEKGKDVELRCDPISGHTALYWYRQSLGQGLEFLIYFQGNSAPDKSGLPSDRFSAERTGGSVSTLTIQRTQQEDSAVYLCASTPTGGEETQYFGPGTRLLVL.